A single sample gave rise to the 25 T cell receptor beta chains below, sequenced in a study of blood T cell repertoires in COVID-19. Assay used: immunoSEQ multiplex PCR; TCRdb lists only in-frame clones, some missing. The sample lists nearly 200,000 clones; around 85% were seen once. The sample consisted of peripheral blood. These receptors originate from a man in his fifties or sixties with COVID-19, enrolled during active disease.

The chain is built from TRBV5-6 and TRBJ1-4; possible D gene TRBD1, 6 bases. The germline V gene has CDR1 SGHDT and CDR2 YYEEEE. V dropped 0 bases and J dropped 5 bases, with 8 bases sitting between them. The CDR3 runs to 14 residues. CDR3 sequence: CASSLGTENEKLFF. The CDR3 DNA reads TGTGCCAGCAGCTTGGGGACAGAGAATGAAAAACTGTTTTTT.

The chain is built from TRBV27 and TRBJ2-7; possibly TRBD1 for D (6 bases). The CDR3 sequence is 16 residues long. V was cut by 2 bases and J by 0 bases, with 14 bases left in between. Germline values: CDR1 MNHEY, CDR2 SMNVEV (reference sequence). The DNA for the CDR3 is TGTGCCAGCAGTTTACTTATACAGGGTACCTCCTACGAGCAGTACTTC. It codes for CASSLLIQGTSYEQYF.

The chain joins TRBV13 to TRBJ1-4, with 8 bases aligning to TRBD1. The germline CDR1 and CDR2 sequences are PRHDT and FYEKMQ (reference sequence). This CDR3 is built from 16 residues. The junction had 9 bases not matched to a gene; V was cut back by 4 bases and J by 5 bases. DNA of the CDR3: TGTGCCAGCAGCTCCTCAGGGGGCCAATTCAATGAAAAACTGTTTTTT. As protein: CASSSSGGQFNEKLFF.

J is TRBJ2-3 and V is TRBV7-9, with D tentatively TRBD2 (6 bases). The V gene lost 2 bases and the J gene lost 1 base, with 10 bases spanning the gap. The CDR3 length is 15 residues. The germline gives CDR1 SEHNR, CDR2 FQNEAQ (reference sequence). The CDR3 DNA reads TGTGCCAGCAGCTTAAGGGACTCTCGCACAGATACGCAGTATTTT. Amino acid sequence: CASSLRDSRTDTQYF.

In DNA form, the CDR3 reads TGCGCCAGCAGCCAAGATTCGGGGGACAGTCACTACGAGCAGTACTTC. It yields the protein CASSQDSGDSHYEQYF. This chain connects TRBV4-1 to TRBJ2-7, with D possibly TRBD1 on 7 matching bases. The CDR3 has 16 amino acids. The V gene's germline CDR1 is MGHRA and CDR2 YSYEKL. The V gene lost 0 bases and the J gene lost 3 bases, with 15 bases spanning the gap.

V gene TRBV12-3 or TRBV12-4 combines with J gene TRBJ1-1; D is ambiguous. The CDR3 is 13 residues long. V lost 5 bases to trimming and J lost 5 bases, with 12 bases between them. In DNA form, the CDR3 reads TGTGCCAGCAGTCTTGCGGGCTTGACTGAAGCTTTCTTT. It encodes CASSLAGLTEAFF.

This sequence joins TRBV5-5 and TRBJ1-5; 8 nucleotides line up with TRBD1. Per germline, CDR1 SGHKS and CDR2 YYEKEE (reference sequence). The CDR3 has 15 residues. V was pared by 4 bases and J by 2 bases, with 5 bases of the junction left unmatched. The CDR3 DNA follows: TGTGCCAGCAGCGTTCAGGGGGCAGGCAATCAGCCCCAGCATTTT. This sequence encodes CASSVQGAGNQPQHF.

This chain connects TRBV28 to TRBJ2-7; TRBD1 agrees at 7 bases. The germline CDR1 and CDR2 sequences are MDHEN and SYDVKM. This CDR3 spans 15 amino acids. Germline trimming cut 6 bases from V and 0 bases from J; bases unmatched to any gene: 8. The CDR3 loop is CASRHRGPSSYEQYF. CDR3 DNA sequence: TGTGCCAGCAGGCACAGGGGTCCGAGCTCCTACGAGCAGTACTTC.

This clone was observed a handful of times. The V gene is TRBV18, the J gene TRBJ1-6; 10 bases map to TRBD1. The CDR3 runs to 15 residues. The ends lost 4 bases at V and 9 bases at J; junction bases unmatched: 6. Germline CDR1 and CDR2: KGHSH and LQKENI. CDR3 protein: CASSQGTGESSPLHF. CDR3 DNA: TGTGCCAGCTCACAGGGGACAGGGGAAAGTTCACCCCTCCACTTT.

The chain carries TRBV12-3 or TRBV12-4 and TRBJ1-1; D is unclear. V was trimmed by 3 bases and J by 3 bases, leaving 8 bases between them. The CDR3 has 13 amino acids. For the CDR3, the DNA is TGTGCCAGCAGTTTTTCTAGATACACTGAAGCTTTCTTT. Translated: CASSFSRYTEAFF.

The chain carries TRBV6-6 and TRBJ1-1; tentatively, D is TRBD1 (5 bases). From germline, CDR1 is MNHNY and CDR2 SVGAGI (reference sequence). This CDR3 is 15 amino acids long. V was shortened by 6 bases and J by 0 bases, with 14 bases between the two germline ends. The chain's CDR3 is CASSQTGEMNTEAFF. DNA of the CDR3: TGTGCCAGCAGCCAGACGGGGGAAATGAACACTGAAGCTTTCTTT.

For the CDR3, the DNA is TGTGCCAGCAGTGAAGCCCCCCCTCCAGCGGGGTCGTACGAGCAGTACTTC. It is translated as CASSEAPPPAGSYEQYF. The rearrangement links TRBV6-1 to TRBJ2-7, with 7 bases identical to TRBD2. V lost 0 bases and J lost 4; bases outside the gene matches: 12. This CDR3 is built from 17 residues. Germline CDR1 and CDR2: MNHNS and SASEGT.

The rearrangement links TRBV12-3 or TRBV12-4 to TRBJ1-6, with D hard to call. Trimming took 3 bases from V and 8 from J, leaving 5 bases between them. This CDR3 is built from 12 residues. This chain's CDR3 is CASSFGDSPLHF. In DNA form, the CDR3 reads TGTGCCAGCAGTTTCGGGGATTCACCCCTCCACTTT.

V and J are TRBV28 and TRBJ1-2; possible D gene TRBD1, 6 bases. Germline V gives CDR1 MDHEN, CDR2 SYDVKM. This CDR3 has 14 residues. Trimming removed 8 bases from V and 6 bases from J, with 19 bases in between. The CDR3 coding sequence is TGTGCCAGCCAGAACAGGGTGCAATGGGATGGCTACACCTTC. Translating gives CASQNRVQWDGYTF.

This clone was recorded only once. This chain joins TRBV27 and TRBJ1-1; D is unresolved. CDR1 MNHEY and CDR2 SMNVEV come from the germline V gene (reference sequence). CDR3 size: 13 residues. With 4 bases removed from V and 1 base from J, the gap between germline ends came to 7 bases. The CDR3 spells CASSYRPNTEAFF. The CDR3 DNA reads TGTGCCAGCAGTTATCGTCCGAACACTGAAGCTTTCTTT.

The chain's CDR3 is CASSPSQGNTEAFF. In DNA form, the CDR3 reads TGTGCCAGCAGCCCGTCCCAGGGGAACACTGAAGCTTTCTTT. This chain connects TRBV7-9 to TRBJ1-1; the D gene is possibly TRBD1 (5 bases). The CDR3 spans 14 residues. The V end lost 5 bases, the J end lost 1 base, and 11 bases lay between the germline ends. Germline-derived CDR1 and CDR2 are SEHNR and FQNEAQ (reference sequence). The variable domain in full, completed from reference TRBV7-9 and TRBJ1-1, reads DTGVSQNPRHKITKRGQNVTFRCDPISEHNRLYWYRQTLGQGPEFLTYFQNEAQLEKSRLLSDRFSAERPKGSFSTLEIQRTEQGDSAMYLCASSPSQGNTEAFFGQGTRLTVV.

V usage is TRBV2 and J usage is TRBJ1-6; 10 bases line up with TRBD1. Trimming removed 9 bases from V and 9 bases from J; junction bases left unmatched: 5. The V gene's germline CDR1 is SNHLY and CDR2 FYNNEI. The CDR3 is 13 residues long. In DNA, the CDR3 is TGTGCCAGTGGGGGGGACAGGGGTTCACCCCTCCACTTT. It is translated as CASGGDRGSPLHF.

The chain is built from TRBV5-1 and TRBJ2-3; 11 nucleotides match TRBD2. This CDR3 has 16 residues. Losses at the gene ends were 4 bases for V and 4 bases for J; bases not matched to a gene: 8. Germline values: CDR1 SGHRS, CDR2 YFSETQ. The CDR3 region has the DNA TGCGCCAGCAGCCCCACTAGCGGGAGTATCGCAGATACGCAGTATTTT. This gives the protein CASSPTSGSIADTQYF.

The CDR3 protein is CASSEGGSGYEQYF. The CDR3 nucleotides are TGTGCCAGCAGTGAAGGAGGGTCGGGCTACGAGCAGTACTTC. J is TRBJ2-7 and V is TRBV6-1; the D gene is possibly TRBD2 (5 bases). The CDR3 is 14 residues long. The V gene lost 1 base and the J gene lost 3 bases, with 10 bases spanning the gap. Germline V gene lookup returns CDR1 MNHNS and CDR2 SASEGT.

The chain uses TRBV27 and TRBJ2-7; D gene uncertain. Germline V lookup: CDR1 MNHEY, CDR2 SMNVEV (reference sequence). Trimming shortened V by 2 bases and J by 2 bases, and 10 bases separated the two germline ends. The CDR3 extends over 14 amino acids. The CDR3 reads CASSLVESTYEQYF. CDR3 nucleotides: TGTGCCAGCAGTTTAGTAGAATCAACCTACGAGCAGTACTTC.

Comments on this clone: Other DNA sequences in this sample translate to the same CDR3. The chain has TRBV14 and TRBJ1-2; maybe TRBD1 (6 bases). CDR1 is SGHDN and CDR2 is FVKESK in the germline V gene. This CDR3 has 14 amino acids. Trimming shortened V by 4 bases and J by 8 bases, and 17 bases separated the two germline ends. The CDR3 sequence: CASSRGGGRYGYTF. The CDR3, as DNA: TGTGCCAGCAGCCGAGGGGGGGGGCGGTACGGCTACACCTTC.

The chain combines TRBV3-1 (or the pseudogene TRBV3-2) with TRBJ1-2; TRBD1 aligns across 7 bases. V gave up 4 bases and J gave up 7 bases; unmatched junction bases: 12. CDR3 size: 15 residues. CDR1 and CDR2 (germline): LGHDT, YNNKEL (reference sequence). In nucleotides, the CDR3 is TGTGCCAGCAGCCTCGCATCCCCCGGACAGGCTGGCTACACCTTC. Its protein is CASSLASPGQAGYTF.

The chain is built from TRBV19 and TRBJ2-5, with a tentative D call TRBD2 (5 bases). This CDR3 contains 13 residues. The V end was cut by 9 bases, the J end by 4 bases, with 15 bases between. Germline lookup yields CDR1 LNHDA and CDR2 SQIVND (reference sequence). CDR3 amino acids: CASAPDLGETQYF. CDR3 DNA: TGTGCCAGCGCCCCGGACTTAGGAGAGACCCAGTACTTC.

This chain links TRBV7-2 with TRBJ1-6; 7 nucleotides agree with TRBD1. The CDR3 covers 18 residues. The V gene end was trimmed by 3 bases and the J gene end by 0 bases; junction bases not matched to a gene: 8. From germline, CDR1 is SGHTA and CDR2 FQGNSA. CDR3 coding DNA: TGTGCCAGCAGCTTTAAGACAGGGTTGAGCTCCTATAATTCACCCCTCCACTTT. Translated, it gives CASSFKTGLSSYNSPLHF. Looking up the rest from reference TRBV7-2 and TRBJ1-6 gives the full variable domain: GAGVSQSPSNKVTEKGKDVELRCDPISGHTALYWYRQSLGQGLEFLIYFQGNSAPDKSGLPSDRFSAERTGGSVSTLTIQRTQQEDSAVYLCASSFKTGLSSYNSPLHFGNGTRLTVT.

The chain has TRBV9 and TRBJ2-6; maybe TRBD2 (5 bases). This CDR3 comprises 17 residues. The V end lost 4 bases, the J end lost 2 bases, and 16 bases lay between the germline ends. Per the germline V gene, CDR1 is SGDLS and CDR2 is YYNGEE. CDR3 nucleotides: TGTGCCAGCAGCCCGAGAGGACTGGACCCTGGGGCCAACGTCCTGACTTTC. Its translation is CASSPRGLDPGANVLTF.